This T cell receptor (beta chain) was recovered during a study of cytomegalovirus exposure and HLA in healthy donors. The PCR contained 60 Vbeta and 13 Jbeta primers. Using immunoSEQ multiplex PCR, the repertoire was profiled, and TCRdb retains in-frame clones only, with some absent. This table holds around 130,000 clones, about three quarters found once. Germline-derived CDR1 and CDR2 are GTSNPN and SVGIG (reference sequence). The CDR3 covers 15 residues. Trimming cost V 3 bases and J 3 bases, with 15 bases left between them. The sample comprised PBMCs. The clonotype originates from a middle-aged woman in good health and CMV-seronegative. The chain carries TRBV30 and TRBJ1-3, with D unclear. The CDR3, as DNA: TGTGCCTGGAGCCATGAGGCCTCCATTGGAAACACCATATATTTT. It specifies CAWSHEASIGNTIYF. The full variable domain, rest sourced from reference TRBV30 and TRBJ1-3, is SQTIHQWPATLVQPVGSPLSLECTVEGTSNPNLYWYRQAAGRGLQLLFYSVGIGQISSEVPQNLSASRPQDRQFILSSKKLLLSDSGFYLCAWSHEASIGNTIYFGEGSWLTVV.